Listed here are 10 T cell receptor beta chains from one sample, sequenced in a study of cytomegalovirus exposure and HLA in healthy donors (dated by TCRdb to 2016 to 2017). Library creation used the immunoSEQ multiplex PCR assay. TCRdb holds this immuneACCESS table with in-frame rearrangements only. Some clones are missing; in checked studies, unresolved V genes explain under half, and the rest has no known cause. A total of 200,000 to 250,000 clones appear in this sample, less than 85% of them only once. The biggest ten clones account for 5.5% to 7% of the sample. The source material was PBMCs. These receptors all come from a woman aged 18-35 years in good health and CMV-seronegative.

This chain connects TRBV2 to TRBJ2-7; 11 bases agree with TRBD2. CDR1 SNHLY and CDR2 FYNNEI come from the germline V gene. J gave up 4 bases and V 0 bases, and 8 bases lay outside the gene matches. CDR3 length: 17 amino acids. The CDR3 nucleotides are TGTGCCAGCAGTGAAGCGGGTCCCGGGACTAGCGGATACGAGCAGTACTTC. It yields the protein CASSEAGPGTSGYEQYF. The variable domain in full, completed from reference TRBV2 and TRBJ2-7, reads EPEVTQTPSHQVTQMGQEVILRCVPISNHLYFYWYRQILGQKVEFLVSFYNNEISEKSEIFDDQFSVERPDGSNFTLKIRSTKLEDSAMYFCASSEAGPGTSGYEQYFGPGTRLTVT.

This chain joins TRBV28 and TRBJ2-5, with 9 bases identical to TRBD2. This CDR3 has 14 residues. CDR1 MDHEN and CDR2 SYDVKM come from the germline V gene. The J segment lost 2 bases and the V segment lost 7 bases, leaving 5 bases of the junction unmatched. CDR3 in amino acids: CASTFSGSQETQYF. CDR3 coding DNA: TGTGCCAGCACCTTTAGCGGGAGTCAAGAGACCCAGTACTTC.

The chain has TRBV6-1 and TRBJ1-3, with D uncertain. The CDR3 runs to 14 residues. V lost 8 bases and J 4 bases, leaving 15 bases between the germline ends. Germline-derived CDR1 and CDR2 are MNHNS and SASEGT. The CDR3 bases are TGTGCCAGCCTTAAATACGAAAGGGGAAACACCATATATTTT. Protein sequence: CASLKYERGNTIYF.

The chain employs TRBV6-1 and TRBJ2-7, with TRBD2 matching over 12 bases. Germline trimming cut 4 bases from V and 3 bases from J; bases unmatched to any gene: 7. CDR1 is MNHNS, CDR2 SASEGT, per germline. The CDR3 extends over 16 amino acids. CDR3 nucleotide sequence: TGTGCCAGCAGTGCCGGGACTAGCGGGTCCGGCTACGAGCAGTACTTC. This encodes CASSAGTSGSGYEQYF.

This chain connects TRBV5-4 to TRBJ1-1; D is unresolved. With 4 bases removed from V and 0 bases from J, the gap between germline ends came to 7 bases. Per germline, CDR1 SGHNT and CDR2 YYREEE (reference sequence). This CDR3 has 13 amino acids. CDR3 sequence reads: CASSMAVNTEAFF. In DNA form, the CDR3 reads TGTGCCAGCAGCATGGCAGTGAACACTGAAGCTTTCTTT.

V is TRBV5-1 and J is TRBJ1-5; unclear D gene. The CDR3 runs 15 residues. Germline V lookup: CDR1 SGHRS, CDR2 YFSETQ. Trimming pared 5 bases from V and 0 bases from J, leaving 12 bases between. CDR3 in amino acids: CASRLRKYSNQPQHF. CDR3 coding DNA: TGCGCCAGCAGATTGCGCAAATATAGCAATCAGCCCCAGCATTTT.

This chain uses TRBV18 with TRBJ1-1, with TRBD1 as a possible D gene (6 bases). Trimming left V 6 bases short and J 4 bases short, with 12 bases between. Germline-derived CDR1 and CDR2 are KGHSH and LQKENI. This CDR3 has 13 residues. CDR3 loop: CASSRGARTEAFF. The CDR3 coding sequence is TGTGCCAGCTCCCGGGGGGCTCGCACTGAAGCTTTCTTT.

The rearrangement joins TRBV5-6 to TRBJ2-7; D is undetermined. The CDR3 has 14 amino acids. Germline V lookup: CDR1 SGHDT, CDR2 YYEEEE. Trimming pared 4 bases from V and 2 bases from J, leaving 13 bases between. CDR3 protein: CASSQLTVPYEQYF. In nucleotides, the CDR3 is TGTGCCAGCAGCCAGCTAACAGTACCCTACGAGCAGTACTTC.

V usage is TRBV6-6 and J usage is TRBJ1-5; 10 nucleotides agree with TRBD1. The CDR3 consists of 16 residues. The trim removed 0 bases at V and 7 bases at J, leaving 6 bases unmatched. In germline, CDR1 is MNHNY, CDR2 SVGAGI (reference sequence). CDR3 DNA: TGTGCCAGCAGTTACTCGGGGACAGGGGACAGGCAGCCCCAGCATTTT. Its protein product is CASSYSGTGDRQPQHF.

V and J are TRBV12-5 and TRBJ1-1; no clear D gene. This CDR3 is built from 12 residues. CDR1 is LGHNT, CDR2 FRNRAP, per germline. V was trimmed by 7 bases and J by 2 bases, leaving 8 bases between them. In DNA, the CDR3 is TGTGCTAGTGTGAGGGATAACACTGAAGCTTTCTTT. As protein: CASVRDNTEAFF.